This T cell receptor (beta chain) was recovered during a study of identifying expanded T cells in peripheral blood. General study results and limits: Technical replicates showed around 1.3 changed clones; two weeks 15 to 20; four weeks 19.

The ends lost 5 bases at V and 2 bases at J; junction bases unmatched: 9. From germline, CDR1 is SGHTA and CDR2 FQGNSA. The CDR3 covers 15 residues. TCRdb's copy holds only in-frame clones and misses some; the assay was immunoSEQ multiplex PCR. The data show around 100,000 clones, about 89% seen once. No infections or other immune events were documented during collection. In regard to this clone: What it binds is not known.

Sequenced sample: blood. The chain links TRBV7-2 to TRBJ2-7; the match to TRBD2 covers 7 bases. The receptor was derived from a person aged 18-70 years in good health. DNA of the CDR3: TGTGCCAGCAGCGCAAAGGGAGGGGCGCCCTACGAGCAGTACTTC. This gives the protein CASSAKGGAPYEQYF. The variable domain in full, completed from reference TRBV7-2 and TRBJ2-7, reads GAGVSQSPSNKVTEKGKDVELRCDPISGHTALYWYRQSLGQGLEFLIYFQGNSAPDKSGLPSDRFSAERTGGSVSTLTIQRTQQEDSAVYLCASSAKGGAPYEQYFGPGTRLTVT.